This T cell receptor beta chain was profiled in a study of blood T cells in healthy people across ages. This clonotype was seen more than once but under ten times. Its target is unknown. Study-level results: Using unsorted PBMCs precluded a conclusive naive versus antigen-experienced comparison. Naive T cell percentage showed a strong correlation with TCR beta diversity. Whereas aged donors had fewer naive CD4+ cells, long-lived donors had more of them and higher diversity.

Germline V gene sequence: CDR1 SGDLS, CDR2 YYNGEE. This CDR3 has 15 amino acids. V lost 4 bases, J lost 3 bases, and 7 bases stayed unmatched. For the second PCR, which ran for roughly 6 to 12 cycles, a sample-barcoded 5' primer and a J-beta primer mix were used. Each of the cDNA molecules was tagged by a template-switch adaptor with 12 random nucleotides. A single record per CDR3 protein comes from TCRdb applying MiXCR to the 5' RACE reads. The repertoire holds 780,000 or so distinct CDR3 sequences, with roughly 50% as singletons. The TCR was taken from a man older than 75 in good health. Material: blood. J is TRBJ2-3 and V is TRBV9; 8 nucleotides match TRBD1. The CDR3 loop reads CASSTGQGRTDTQYF. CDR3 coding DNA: TGTGCCAGCAGCACCGGACAGGGCCGGACAGATACGCAGTATTTT.